These T cell receptor beta chains were read from a single sample in a study of CD8+ T cells in alopecia areata. Only in-frame clones appear in the TCRdb table, and some are missing; sequencing was by immunoSEQ multiplex PCR. Of under 85,000 clones listed, about 44% were seen once; the top ten hold approximately 18%. The specimen comprised CD8+ T cells sorted from blood, sampled at week 0. All receptors derive from a human donor with alopecia areata. Each CDR3 is given with its conserved first and last residue. A D gene is named only where the DNA matches it firmly. Rows may omit the clone size; those that give it use once, few, many or a size class.

len: 13; v_gene: TRBV10-3; d_gene: -; j_gene: TRBJ1-2; abundance: once; CDR3nt: TGTGCCATCAGGACACCCGGGGACCATGGCTACACCTTC; CDR3aa: CAIRTPGDHGYTF
len: 14; v_gene: TRBV5-1; d_gene: -; j_gene: TRBJ2-3; abundance: -; CDR3nt: TGCGCCAGCAGCCCGGCTGGGCGAGGGGATACGCAGTATTTT; CDR3aa: CASSPAGRGDTQYF
len: 16; v_gene: TRBV7-2; d_gene: TRBD1; j_gene: TRBJ1-4; abundance: few; CDR3nt: TGTGCCAGCAGCTTTAGCGATAGAGGGACAGCTGAAAAACTGTTTTTT; CDR3aa: CASSFSDRGTAEKLFF
len: 17; v_gene: TRBV27; d_gene: -; j_gene: TRBJ2-2; abundance: -; CDR3nt: TGTGCCAGCAGTTCCATCGGGTGGGGCACGAACACCGGGGAGCTGTTTTTT; CDR3aa: CASSSIGWGTNTGELFF
len: 12; v_gene: TRBV10-3; d_gene: TRBD1; j_gene: TRBJ1-2; abundance: many; CDR3nt: TGTGCCATCAGGGGGGACAGCTATGGCTACACCTTC; CDR3aa: CAIRGDSYGYTF
len: 15; v_gene: TRBV30; d_gene: TRBD1; j_gene: TRBJ1-5; abundance: -; CDR3nt: TGTGCCTTCGGATCCGGGACAGGGGGCAATCAGCCCCAGCATTTT; CDR3aa: CAFGSGTGGNQPQHF
len: 13; v_gene: TRBV9; d_gene: -; j_gene: TRBJ2-7; abundance: few; CDR3nt: TGTGCCAGCAGCGTAGAAGGAGGGGGCGAGCAGTACTTC; CDR3aa: CASSVEGGGEQYF
len: 14; v_gene: TRBV4-1; d_gene: -; j_gene: TRBJ2-6; abundance: -; CDR3nt: TGCGCCAGCAGCCAATCCCCTGGGGCCAACGTCCTGACTTTC; CDR3aa: CASSQSPGANVLTF
len: 14; v_gene: TRBV5-1; d_gene: -; j_gene: TRBJ1-5; abundance: -; CDR3nt: TGCGCCAGCAGCAAAGGGGATTCCAATCAGCCCCAGCATTTT; CDR3aa: CASSKGDSNQPQHF
len: 10; v_gene: TRBV29-1; d_gene: -; j_gene: TRBJ1-2; abundance: -; CDR3nt: TGCAGCGTTGGTGCCTATGGCTACACCTTC; CDR3aa: CSVGAYGYTF
len: 13; v_gene: TRBV6-6; d_gene: -; j_gene: TRBJ1-5; abundance: -; CDR3nt: TGTGCCAGCAGTCAAGTGAGCAATCAGCCCCAGCATTTT; CDR3aa: CASSQVSNQPQHF
len: 12; v_gene: TRBV30; d_gene: -; j_gene: TRBJ2-1; abundance: -; CDR3nt: TGTGCCTGGAGTGCGGGGGGCGATGAGCAGTTCTTC; CDR3aa: CAWSAGGDEQFF
len: 14; v_gene: TRBV5-1; d_gene: -; j_gene: TRBJ2-4; abundance: -; CDR3nt: TGCGCCAGCAGCTTGGTGTCGGAGGGAAACATTCAGTACTTC; CDR3aa: CASSLVSEGNIQYF
len: 15; v_gene: TRBV9; d_gene: TRBD2; j_gene: TRBJ2-4; abundance: -; CDR3nt: TGTGCCAGCAGCGTAGATGGGAGGGCCGTGGACATTCAGTACTTC; CDR3aa: CASSVDGRAVDIQYF
len: 13; v_gene: TRBV30; d_gene: -; j_gene: TRBJ2-7; abundance: few; CDR3nt: TGTGCCTGGAATGAGGGGAGCTCCTACGAGCAGTACTTC; CDR3aa: CAWNEGSSYEQYF
len: 16; v_gene: TRBV5-1; d_gene: -; j_gene: TRBJ2-1; abundance: -; CDR3nt: TGCGCCAGCAGCCCGTTCGCGGCTAATCCAAGGCATGAGCAGTTCTTC; CDR3aa: CASSPFAANPRHEQFF
len: 13; v_gene: TRBV4-1; d_gene: TRBD2; j_gene: TRBJ2-1; abundance: -; CDR3nt: TGCGCCAGCAGCACTAGCGGGAGTAGTGAGCAGTTCTTC; CDR3aa: CASSTSGSSEQFF
len: 14; v_gene: TRBV13; d_gene: -; j_gene: TRBJ2-7; abundance: -; CDR3nt: TGTGCCAGCAGCGGACTGATGGGGGCGTACGAGCAGTACTTC; CDR3aa: CASSGLMGAYEQYF
len: 15; v_gene: TRBV28; d_gene: -; j_gene: TRBJ2-2; abundance: few; CDR3nt: TGTGCCAGCAGTCGTTGGGGGGAAAACACCGGGGAGCTGTTTTTT; CDR3aa: CASSRWGENTGELFF
len: 12; v_gene: TRBV27; d_gene: -; j_gene: TRBJ1-1; abundance: -; CDR3nt: TGTGCCAGCAGCTCTGGCGGAATGTATGCTTTCTTT; CDR3aa: CASSSGGMYAFF
len: 16; v_gene: TRBV29-1; d_gene: -; j_gene: TRBJ2-6; abundance: few; CDR3nt: TGCAGCGTTGAAGCCAGGGGCCTCCCCCGGGCCAACGTCCTGACTTTC; CDR3aa: CSVEARGLPRANVLTF
len: 12; v_gene: TRBV27; d_gene: TRBD1; j_gene: TRBJ1-2; abundance: few; CDR3nt: TGTGCCAGCAATTCAGGGGGCGGGGGCTACACCTTC; CDR3aa: CASNSGGGGYTF
len: 13; v_gene: TRBV6-1; d_gene: -; j_gene: TRBJ2-3; abundance: few; CDR3nt: TGTGCCAGCAGTTTTTCGGTCACAGATACGCAGTATTTT; CDR3aa: CASSFSVTDTQYF
len: 15; v_gene: TRBV30; d_gene: TRBD1; j_gene: TRBJ1-2; abundance: -; CDR3nt: TGTGCCTGGAGTGGTCCTCGGGACAGCAACTATGGCTACACCTTC; CDR3aa: CAWSGPRDSNYGYTF
len: 14; v_gene: TRBV14; d_gene: -; j_gene: TRBJ2-7; abundance: many; CDR3nt: TGTGCCAGCAGCCGTGGACCGGGCCTCTACGAGCAGTACTTC; CDR3aa: CASSRGPGLYEQYF
len: 13; v_gene: TRBV5-6; d_gene: TRBD1; j_gene: TRBJ1-5; abundance: -; CDR3nt: TGTGCCAGCAGCGAACAGGGGGGCCAGCCCCAGCATTTT; CDR3aa: CASSEQGGQPQHF
len: 15; v_gene: TRBV9; d_gene: TRBD2; j_gene: TRBJ2-7; abundance: -; CDR3nt: TGTGCCAGCAGCCCGCGACTAGCGGGAGAAGACGAGCAGTACTTC; CDR3aa: CASSPRLAGEDEQYF
len: 14; v_gene: TRBV19; d_gene: TRBD2; j_gene: TRBJ2-7; abundance: -; CDR3nt: TGTGCCAGTAGTATCGCTAGCGGATCCTACGAGCAGTACTTC; CDR3aa: CASSIASGSYEQYF
len: 15; v_gene: TRBV27; d_gene: TRBD1; j_gene: TRBJ2-7; abundance: few; CDR3nt: TGTGCCAGCAGTTCGACAGGGGCGGCGGGGCGCGAGCAGTACTTC; CDR3aa: CASSSTGAAGREQYF
len: 14; v_gene: TRBV5-1; d_gene: -; j_gene: TRBJ1-1; abundance: -; CDR3nt: TGCGCCAGCAGCTTCTACAGGGAGAACACTGAAGCTTTCTTT; CDR3aa: CASSFYRENTEAFF
len: 13; v_gene: TRBV7-6; d_gene: -; j_gene: TRBJ2-7; abundance: -; CDR3nt: TGTGCCAGCAGCGAAACTGTACTCTACGAGCAGTACTTC; CDR3aa: CASSETVLYEQYF
len: 17; v_gene: TRBV9; d_gene: -; j_gene: TRBJ2-6; abundance: few; CDR3nt: TGTGCCAGCTCCCGGGACCCCCCGGCATCTGGGGCCAACGTCCTGACTTTC; CDR3aa: CASSRDPPASGANVLTF
len: 11; v_gene: TRBV20-1; d_gene: -; j_gene: TRBJ1-1; abundance: -; CDR3nt: TGCAGTGCGTCCCTGAACACTGAAGCTTTCTTT; CDR3aa: CSASLNTEAFF
len: 12; v_gene: TRBV4-1; d_gene: -; j_gene: TRBJ1-4; abundance: -; CDR3nt: TGCGCCAGCAGCCTCACAGGACGGGGAAAGCTTTTT; CDR3aa: CASSLTGRGKLF
len: 17; v_gene: TRBV14; d_gene: TRBD2; j_gene: TRBJ2-7; abundance: -; CDR3nt: TGTGCCAGCAGCCACATGGGCACTAGCGGGAGTCCCCACGAGCAGTACTTC; CDR3aa: CASSHMGTSGSPHEQYF
len: 12; v_gene: TRBV4-3; d_gene: -; j_gene: TRBJ2-5; abundance: -; CDR3nt: TGCGCCAGCAGCCAAGATCTTAGGGAGCTTTACTTC; CDR3aa: CASSQDLRELYF
len: 14; v_gene: TRBV5-4; d_gene: -; j_gene: TRBJ1-1; abundance: -; CDR3nt: TGTGCCAGCAGCTTGAGTATGGGGAACACTGAAGCTTTCTTT; CDR3aa: CASSLSMGNTEAFF